This entry is about one TCR beta chain. As yet, its antigen is unknown. Trimming took off 1 base at V and 11 bases at J, with 10 bases between the two ends. The CDR3 consists of 12 residues. Germline V lookup: CDR1 SGHAT, CDR2 FQDESV (reference sequence). The sample comes from a study of cytomegalovirus exposure and HLA in healthy donors. Study background: Prior work identified about 120 million unique TCR beta sequences in some 180 million T cells. Whole-study findings and limits: Accurate prediction of most subjects' HLA-A and HLA-B alleles from TCR beta sequences was reported. Earlier results showed most TCR beta V segments being productive about 87% or about 30% of the time.

In the PCR, 60 Vbeta and 13 Jbeta primers were used. Original processing notes: Later work found 80 million or so unique TCR beta chains, with 9 million to 13 million shared. Profiled with immunoSEQ multiplex PCR; TCRdb holds only in-frame clones, not every one. The D gene and trimming were derived from the DNA, and the V and J assignments and clone size from that table. The sample yields 100,000 to 150,000 clones, roughly 82% seen once. Sequencing was performed on PBMCs. This TCR came from a woman aged 40 to 50 in good health and CMV-seropositive. The chain couples TRBV11-1 to TRBJ2-3, with D possibly being TRBD1 (5 bases). CDR3 in DNA: TGTGCCAGCAGCTTAGAGGGGCAAGGGCAGTATTTT. It encodes CASSLEGQGQYF.